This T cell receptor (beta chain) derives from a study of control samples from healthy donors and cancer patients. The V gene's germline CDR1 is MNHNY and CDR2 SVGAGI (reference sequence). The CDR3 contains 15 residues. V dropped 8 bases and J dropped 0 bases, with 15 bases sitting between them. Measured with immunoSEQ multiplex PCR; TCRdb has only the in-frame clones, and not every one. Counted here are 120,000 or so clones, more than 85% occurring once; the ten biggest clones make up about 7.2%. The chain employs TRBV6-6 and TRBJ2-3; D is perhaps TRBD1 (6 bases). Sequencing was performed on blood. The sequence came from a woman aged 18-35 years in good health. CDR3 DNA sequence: TGTGCCAGCTCCTCCCTCAGGGGTAGCACAGATACGCAGTATTTT. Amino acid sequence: CASSSLRGSTDTQYF.